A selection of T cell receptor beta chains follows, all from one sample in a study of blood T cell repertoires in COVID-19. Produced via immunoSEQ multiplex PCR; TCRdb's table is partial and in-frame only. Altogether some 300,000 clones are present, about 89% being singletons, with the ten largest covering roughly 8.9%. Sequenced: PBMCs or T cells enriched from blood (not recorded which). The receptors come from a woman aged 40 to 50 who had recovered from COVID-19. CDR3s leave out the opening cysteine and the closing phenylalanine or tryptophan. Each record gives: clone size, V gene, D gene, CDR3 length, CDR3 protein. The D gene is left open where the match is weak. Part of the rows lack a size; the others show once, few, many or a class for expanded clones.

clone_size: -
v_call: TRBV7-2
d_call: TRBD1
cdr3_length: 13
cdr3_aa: ASSLAGQLTGELF

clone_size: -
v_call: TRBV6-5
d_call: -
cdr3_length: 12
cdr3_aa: ASSYGRGTYEQY

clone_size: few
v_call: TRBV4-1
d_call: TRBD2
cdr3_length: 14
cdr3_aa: AALFQPGLASYEQY

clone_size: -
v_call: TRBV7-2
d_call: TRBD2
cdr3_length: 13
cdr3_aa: ANTPFLGGAETQY

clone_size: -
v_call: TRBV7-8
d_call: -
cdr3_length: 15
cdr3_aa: ASSLAPSPSRKETQY

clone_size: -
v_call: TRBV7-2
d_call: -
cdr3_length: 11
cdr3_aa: ASSLRDSYEQY

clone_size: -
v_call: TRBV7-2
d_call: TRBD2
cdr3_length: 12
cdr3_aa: ASGSGLRYNEQF

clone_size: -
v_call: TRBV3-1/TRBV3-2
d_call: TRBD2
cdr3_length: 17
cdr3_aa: ASSQEWEEASGNYNEQF

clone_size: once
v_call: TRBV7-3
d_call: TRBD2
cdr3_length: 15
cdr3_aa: ASSPRLAGSSYNEQF

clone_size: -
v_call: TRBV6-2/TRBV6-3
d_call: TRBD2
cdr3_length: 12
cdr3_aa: ASSPRRELNEQY

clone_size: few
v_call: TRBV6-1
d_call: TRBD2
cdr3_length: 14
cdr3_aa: ASSDRGLAGGYEQY

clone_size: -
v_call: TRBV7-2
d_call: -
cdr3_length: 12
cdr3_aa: ASSPANANYGYT

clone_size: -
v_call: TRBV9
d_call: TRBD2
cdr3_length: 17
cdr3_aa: ASSVVGSGGAARTDTQY

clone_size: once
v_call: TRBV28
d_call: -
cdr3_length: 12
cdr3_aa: ASSLPGFNYGYT

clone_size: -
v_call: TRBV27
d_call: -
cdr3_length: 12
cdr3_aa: ASSPHLNGGEQY

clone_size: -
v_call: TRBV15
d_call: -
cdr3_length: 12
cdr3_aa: ATSRGQLNQPQH

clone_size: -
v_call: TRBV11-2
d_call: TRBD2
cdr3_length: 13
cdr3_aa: ASSPGLAGAHEQF

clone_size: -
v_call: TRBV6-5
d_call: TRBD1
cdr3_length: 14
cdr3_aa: ASSYLTGYGANVLT

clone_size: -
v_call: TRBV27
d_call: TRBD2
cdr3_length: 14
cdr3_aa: ASREARTSGYNEQF

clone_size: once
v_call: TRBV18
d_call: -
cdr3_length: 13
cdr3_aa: ASSPGDNSGNTIY

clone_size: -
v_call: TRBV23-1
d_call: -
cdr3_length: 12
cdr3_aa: ASSPSNSVYGYT

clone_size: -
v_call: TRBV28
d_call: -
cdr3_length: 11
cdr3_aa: ASTVGSPYEQY